A single sample is the source of the 26 T cell receptor beta chains below, sequenced in a study of CD8 T cells in Susac syndrome. An amount of RNA that ranged from roughly 0.5 to 1 ug was reverse transcribed with random hexamers. TCRdb redid the calling of the immunoSEQ multiplex PCR reads with MiXCR, one entry per CDR3 protein. The table shows 45,000 to 60,000 distinct CDR3 sequences, with 93% occurring only once. The sequencing input was CD8+ T cells from PBMCs. The origin of the receptors is a human donor with multiple sclerosis.

V usage is TRBV9 and J usage is TRBJ2-1; 12 nucleotides agree with TRBD2. Germline CDR1 and CDR2: SGDLS and YYNGEE. The CDR3 runs to 15 residues. The trim removed 4 bases at V and 2 bases at J, leaving 1 base unmatched. The CDR3, as DNA: TGTGCCAGCAGCTCTAGCGGGGGGGCCTACAATGAGCAGTTCTTC. This gives the protein CASSSSGGAYNEQFF.

The chain combines TRBV12-3 or TRBV12-4 with TRBJ1-5; TRBD1 matches at 8 bases. The CDR3 sequence is 15 residues long. V dropped 5 bases and J dropped 6; count of bases not matched to a gene: 9. The CDR3 nucleotides are TGTGCCAGCAGTCCACCCGGGACAGGAGGTCAGCCCCAGCATTTT. Protein sequence: CASSPPGTGGQPQHF.

The CDR3 spells CATSVGDNQPQHF. CDR3 DNA sequence: TGTGCCACGTCGGTGGGGGATAATCAGCCCCAGCATTTT. This chain links TRBV15 with TRBJ1-5, with D possibly being TRBD1 (5 bases). CDR1 LNHNV and CDR2 YYDKDF come from the germline V gene (reference sequence). CDR3 length equals 13 residues. Deletions cut 9 bases from V and 4 bases from J, with 13 bases between.

This sequence joins TRBV4-2 and TRBJ2-5, with a possible D match to TRBD1 (5 bases). The V gene's germline CDR1 is LGHNA and CDR2 YNFKEQ. CDR3 length equals 16 residues. V lost 0 bases and J lost 5, with 16 bases in between. The CDR3 nucleotides are TGTGCCAGCAGCCAAGATGGGGCCCTCGGCTCTGAGACCCAGTACTTC. Its protein is CASSQDGALGSETQYF.

The chain combines TRBV5-4 with TRBJ2-1; possible D gene TRBD1, 5 bases. From germline, CDR1 is SGHNT and CDR2 YYREEE (reference sequence). There are 13 residues in the CDR3. V lost 3 bases, J lost 9 bases, and 13 bases lay in between. CDR3 DNA sequence: TGTGCCAGCAGCTGGGTTGGGGCAAGTGAGCAGTTCTTC. It codes for CASSWVGASEQFF.

The V call is TRBV29-1, the J call TRBJ2-3; 15 positions match TRBD2. Trimming at V came to 7 bases and at J to 8 bases, leaving 4 bases not matched to a gene. Germline assignment: CDR1 SQVTM and CDR2 ANQGSEA. This CDR3 region has 13 residues. The CDR3 DNA follows: TGCAGCGGCCGGACTAGCGGGGGGGGTACGCAGTATTTT. It encodes CSGRTSGGGTQYF.

This clonotype was counted once. The CDR3 DNA reads TGCAGCGTAGCCGGGACAAGCTACGAGCAGTACTTC. Translated: CSVAGTSYEQYF. This sequence joins TRBV29-1 and TRBJ2-7; the D gene is possibly TRBD1 (6 bases). CDR3 length: 12 residues. The germline V and J ends were trimmed by 6 bases and 3 bases, with 12 bases remaining between them. CDR1 and CDR2 from the germline V gene are SQVTM and ANQGSEA.

The genes are TRBV25-1 and TRBJ1-2, with D possibly TRBD1 on 5 matching bases. The CDR3 has 15 residues. Trimming left V 2 bases short and J 3 bases short, with 13 bases between. CDR1 and CDR2 (germline): MGHDK, SYGVNS. In DNA, the CDR3 is TGTGCCAGCAGTGAACTGGGGCCTGAGTACTATGGCTACACCTTC. The encoded protein is CASSELGPEYYGYTF.

V usage is TRBV20-1 and J usage is TRBJ2-7; perhaps TRBD2 as D (6 bases). The CDR3 spans 12 residues. The ends were cut back, 7 bases at V and 5 bases at J, with 15 bases in the middle. From germline, CDR1 is DFQATT and CDR2 SNEGSKA (reference sequence). The CDR3 nucleotides are TGCAGTGTTGCCGGAGGGGTGGACGAGCAGTACTTC. As protein: CSVAGGVDEQYF.

The J gene is TRBJ2-1, the V gene TRBV20-1, with 9 bases fitting TRBD2. The CDR3 totals 15 residues. Germline lookup yields CDR1 DFQATT and CDR2 SNEGSKA (reference sequence). J was trimmed by 7 bases and V by 3 bases; bases with no gene match: 10. The CDR3 region has the DNA TGCAGTGCTAGCATTCTGCGGGGGGGTTTTAATGAGCAGTTCTTC. It translates to CSASILRGGFNEQFF.

In its sample, this clonotype was seen once. The V call is TRBV28, the J call TRBJ2-5, with TRBD2 matching over 8 bases. The germline V gene has CDR1 MDHEN and CDR2 SYDVKM. The CDR3 covers 15 residues. V shed 6 bases and J 5 bases; nucleotides not matched to a gene: 11. The CDR3 protein is CASSLSGSSGETQYF. Written as DNA, the CDR3 is TGTGCCAGCAGCTTAAGTGGGTCTAGCGGGGAGACCCAGTACTTC.

The CDR3 loop reads CSVGGDGGIYEQYF. CDR3 DNA sequence: TGCAGCGTTGGGGGGGACGGGGGGATATACGAGCAGTACTTC. The chain combines TRBV29-1 with TRBJ2-7; 7 positions agree with TRBD2. CDR1 is SQVTM, CDR2 ANQGSEA, per germline. J gave up 4 bases and V 4 bases, and 10 bases lay outside the gene matches. The CDR3 totals 14 residues.

The chain uses TRBV4-1 and TRBJ1-6; D remains unclear. V shed 4 bases and J shed 5 bases, with 6 bases lying between them. Germline V gene sequence: CDR1 MGHRA, CDR2 YSYEKL. This CDR3 has 13 amino acids. CDR3 amino acids: CASSRLDNSPLHF. CDR3 in DNA: TGCGCCAGCAGCCGCTTGGATAATTCACCCCTCCACTTT.

A single count supports this clonotype. V usage is TRBV28 and J usage is TRBJ1-5; the D is unclear. Trimming took 8 bases from V and 0 from J, leaving 14 bases between them. Germline V lookup: CDR1 MDHEN, CDR2 SYDVKM. This CDR3 comprises 15 residues. CDR3 residues: CASRGWMNSNQPQHF. The CDR3 bases are TGTGCCAGCCGCGGGTGGATGAATAGCAATCAGCCCCAGCATTTT.

V is TRBV7-9 and J is TRBJ2-1, with 7 bases identical to TRBD2. V was clipped by 2 bases and J by 7 bases; unmatched bases: 8. The germline V gene encodes CDR1 SEHNR and CDR2 FQNEAQ (reference sequence). CDR3 length equals 15 residues. The CDR3 loop reads CASSLSGTGDNEQFF. As DNA, the CDR3 is TGTGCCAGCAGCTTAAGCGGGACCGGGGATAATGAGCAGTTCTTC.

This rearrangement joins TRBV30 to TRBJ2-1; the D is unclear. This CDR3 comprises 11 residues. The germline V and J ends were trimmed by 4 bases and 0 bases, with 1 base remaining between them. Germline CDR1 and CDR2: GTSNPN and SVGIG (reference sequence). CDR3 amino acids: CAWNSYNEQFF. The CDR3 DNA is TGTGCCTGGAACTCCTACAATGAGCAGTTCTTC. The whole variable domain, filled in from reference TRBV30 and TRBJ2-1, reads SQTIHQWPATLVQPVGSPLSLECTVEGTSNPNLYWYRQAAGRGLQLLFYSVGIGQISSEVPQNLSASRPQDRQFILSSKKLLLSDSGFYLCAWNSYNEQFFGPGTRLTVL.

The chain is built from TRBV5-6 and TRBJ1-5; TRBD1 is a possible D gene (5 bases). Germline V lookup: CDR1 SGHDT, CDR2 YYEEEE. V was shortened by 0 bases and J by 6 bases, with 28 bases between the two germline ends. The CDR3 length is 20 residues. The CDR3 spells CASSLGLEGQGARVGQPQHF. The CDR3 nucleotides read TGTGCCAGCAGCTTGGGCTTGGAGGGGCAGGGAGCTCGCGTAGGTCAGCCCCAGCATTTT.

V usage is TRBV15 and J usage is TRBJ2-3; D remains unclear. The CDR3 extends over 17 amino acids. The germline V and J ends were trimmed by 0 bases and 2 bases, with 15 bases remaining between them. CDR1 and CDR2 from the germline V gene are LNHNV and YYDKDF (reference sequence). The CDR3 sequence: CATSRDKWEQITDTQYF. Written as DNA, the CDR3 is TGTGCCACCAGCAGAGATAAATGGGAACAAATCACAGATACGCAGTATTTT.

The J gene is TRBJ1-2, the V gene TRBV4-1; 8 nucleotides line up with TRBD1. The ends lost 2 bases at V and 7 bases at J; junction bases unmatched: 9. This CDR3 has 15 residues. Germline V CDR1 and CDR2: MGHRA, YSYEKL. DNA of the CDR3: TGCGCCAGCAGCCAACCAGGGGGCCCGGCCTCTGGCTACACCTTC. Translating it yields CASSQPGGPASGYTF.

The V gene is TRBV13, the J gene TRBJ1-2; D perhaps matches TRBD1 (6 bases). The length of the CDR3 is 15 residues. V was shortened by 0 bases and J by 6 bases, with 14 bases between the two germline ends. Germline CDR1 reads PRHDT; CDR2 reads FYEKMQ (reference sequence). For the CDR3, the DNA is TGTGCCAGCAGCTTAGGCCTCCAGGGGCATAATGGCTACACCTTC. This encodes CASSLGLQGHNGYTF.

The chain employs TRBV20-1 and TRBJ2-7; perhaps TRBD1 as D (5 bases). The germline gives CDR1 DFQATT, CDR2 SNEGSKA (reference sequence). Between the trimmed V and J ends, which lost 3 bases and 0 bases, there was a span of 15 bases. CDR3 size: 15 residues. CDR3 in amino acids: CSARDGHLSSYEQYF. For the CDR3, the DNA is TGCAGTGCTAGGGACGGACACCTGAGCTCCTACGAGCAGTACTTC.

V and J are TRBV5-4 and TRBJ2-2; a possible D gene is TRBD1 (6 bases). V lost 1 base, J lost 7 bases, and 17 bases lay in between. CDR3 length: 16 residues. Germline V gene sequence: CDR1 SGHNT, CDR2 YYREEE (reference sequence). The CDR3 loop is CASSLHRDNPSGELFF. DNA of the CDR3: TGTGCCAGCAGCTTGCATCGGGACAACCCTAGCGGGGAGCTGTTTTTT.

This chain links TRBV7-6 with TRBJ1-1; D might be TRBD1 (6 bases). The CDR3 consists of 17 residues. Trimming stripped 1 base from V and 1 base from J, with 16 bases between. Germline assignment: CDR1 SGHVS and CDR2 FNYEAQ. CDR3 nucleotides: TGTGCCAGCAGCTTAGTACCCCGGGGACAAGAGAACACTGAAGCTTTCTTT. It yields the protein CASSLVPRGQENTEAFF. The complete variable domain, with remaining parts taken from reference TRBV7-6 and TRBJ1-1, reads GAGVSQSPRYKVTKRGQDVALRCDPISGHVSLYWYRQALGQGPEFLTYFNYEAQQDKSGLPNDRFSAERPEGSISTLTIQRTEQRDSAMYRCASSLVPRGQENTEAFFGQGTRLTVV.

This clonotype occurred once. V usage is TRBV11-2 and J usage is TRBJ2-1; 9 bases match TRBD2. This CDR3 has 16 amino acids. Germline CDR1 and CDR2: SGHAT and FQNNGV. V shed 5 bases and J 3 bases; nucleotides not matched to a gene: 8. The DNA of the CDR3 is TGTGCCAGCAGCCCCACCCTAGCGGGGCTCTACAATGAGCAGTTCTTC. Translating it yields CASSPTLAGLYNEQFF.

This clonotype was recorded only once. The V and J genes are TRBV27 and TRBJ1-2, with D possibly TRBD1 on 5 matching bases. Trimming took off 8 bases at V and 4 bases at J, with 14 bases between the two ends. The CDR3 spans 13 residues. Germline V lookup: CDR1 MNHEY, CDR2 SMNVEV (reference sequence). The CDR3 DNA reads TGTGCCAGCTCCAATGGGGGTAGCTATGGCTACACCTTC. The encoded protein is CASSNGGSYGYTF.

The chain is built from TRBV20-1 and TRBJ2-5, with a possible D match to TRBD2 (5 bases). Germline V gives CDR1 DFQATT, CDR2 SNEGSKA (reference sequence). The CDR3 contains 15 residues. V shed 6 bases and J shed 5 bases, with 22 bases lying between them. The CDR3: CSARNPRGDVETQYF. CDR3 DNA sequence: TGCAGTGCCAGGAACCCCCGGGGAGATGTGGAGACCCAGTACTTC.